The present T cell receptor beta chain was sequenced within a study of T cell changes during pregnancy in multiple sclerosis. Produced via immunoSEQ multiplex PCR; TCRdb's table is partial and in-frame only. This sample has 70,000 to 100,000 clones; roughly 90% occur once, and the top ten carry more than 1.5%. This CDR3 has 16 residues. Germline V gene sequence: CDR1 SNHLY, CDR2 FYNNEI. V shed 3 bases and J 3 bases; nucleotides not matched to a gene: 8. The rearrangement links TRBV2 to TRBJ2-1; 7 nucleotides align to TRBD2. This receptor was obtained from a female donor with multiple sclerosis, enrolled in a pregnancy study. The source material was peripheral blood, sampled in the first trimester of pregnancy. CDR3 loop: CASSEILAGGYNEQFF. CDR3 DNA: TGTGCCAGCAGTGAGATATTAGCGGGTGGCTACAATGAGCAGTTCTTC. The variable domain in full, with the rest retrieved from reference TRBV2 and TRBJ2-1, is EPEVTQTPSHQVTQMGQEVILRCVPISNHLYFYWYRQILGQKVEFLVSFYNNEISEKSEIFDDQFSVERPDGSNFTLKIRSTKLEDSAMYFCASSEILAGGYNEQFFGPGTRLTVL.